This T cell receptor (beta chain) was identified in a study of spatial heterogeneity in lung cancer. Background on the study: The study sequenced follow-up PBMC samples when they were available, at a median of about two years after resection. Study-wide results and caveats: Ubiquitous expanded tumor TCRs surfaced in blood more at resection than they did at follow-up.

The time point here: blood at routine non-recurrence follow-up after resection. Whole RNA, isolated from tumor, nontumor lung or frozen PBMC, was sequenced without prior sorting. The ends lost 6 bases at V and 1 base at J; junction bases unmatched: 1. The CDR3 totals 13 residues. Germline V gene data show CDR1 as SNHLY and CDR2 as FYNNEI. Each CDR3 protein gets one entry after TCRdb re-called the 5' RACE reads with MiXCR. Among some 3,100 distinct CDR3 sequences, less than 20% were seen once, and the ten largest hold 40% to 45%. This clonotype was counted once. Its antigen is as yet unknown. The specimen comprised PBMCs, sampled at follow-up. The sequence derives from a male donor with early-stage non-small cell lung cancer. The chain combines TRBV2 with TRBJ2-3; 7 bases are shared with TRBD2. The CDR3 region has the DNA TGTGCCAGCAGGCGGGAGCGCACAGATACGCAGTATTTT. Translating it yields CASRRERTDTQYF. Combining the CDR3 with reference TRBV2 and TRBJ2-3 gives the whole variable domain EPEVTQTPSHQVTQMGQEVILRCVPISNHLYFYWYRQILGQKVEFLVSFYNNEISEKSEIFDDQFSVERPDGSNFTLKIRSTKLEDSAMYFCASRRERTDTQYFGPGTRLTVL.